Listed below are T cell receptor beta chains from one sample, sequenced in a study of cytomegalovirus exposure and HLA in healthy donors. Sequencing was performed with immunoSEQ multiplex PCR; in TCRdb, only in-frame clones are kept and a portion is missing. The profile shows some 150,000 clones, approximately 10% of them singletons. The specimen sequenced was PBMCs. The source of these receptors is a woman in her thirties or forties in good health and CMV-seropositive. Each CDR3 is given with its conserved first and last residue. D genes are given only for firm matches. For some rows the clone size is stated as once, few or many, or as a class when expanded; others skip it.

>.|.|TRBV5-1|TRBJ2-1
CASSLMPQAEQFF
TGCGCCAGCAGCTTGATGCCCCAGGCTGAGCAGTTCTTC
>.|.|TRBV11-2|TRBJ2-7
CASSLYPESYEQYF
TGTGCCAGCAGCTTATACCCGGAGTCCTACGAGCAGTACTTC
>.|.|TRBV19|TRBJ1-2
CASSIDQTANYGYTF
TGTGCCAGTAGTATAGACCAGACAGCTAACTATGGCTACACCTTC
>.|.|TRBV2|TRBJ1-5
CASSEGGVGNQPQHF
TGTGCCAGCAGTGAAGGCGGGGTTGGAAATCAGCCCCAGCATTTT
>.|.|TRBV5-5|TRBJ1-2
CASSLGGGGPNYGYTF
TGTGCCAGCAGCTTGGGGGGCGGGGGCCCTAACTATGGCTACACCTTC
>few|.|TRBV2|TRBJ2-7
CATSGGNRAYEQYF
TGTGCCACCTCCGGAGGGAATCGTGCCTACGAGCAGTACTTC
>few|TRBD1|TRBV19|TRBJ2-5
CASSERQGRETQYF
TGTGCCAGTAGTGAACGACAGGGGAGGGAGACCCAGTACTTC
>.|.|TRBV6-5|TRBJ1-5
CASSYGGSNQPQHF
TGTGCCAGCAGTTACGGGGGCAGCAATCAGCCCCAGCATTTT
>.|.|TRBV20-1|TRBJ2-7
CSARAGDEQYF
TGCAGTGCTAGAGCAGGGGACGAGCAGTACTTC
>.|.|TRBV7-9|TRBJ1-1
CASSLGQAYTEAFF
TGTGCCAGCAGCTTAGGACAGGCCTACACTGAAGCTTTCTTT
>.|TRBD1|TRBV11-2|TRBJ1-3
CASSRRGGASGNTIYF
TGTGCCAGCAGCCGGCGAGGGGGCGCGTCTGGAAACACCATATATTTT
>few|.|TRBV21-1|TRBJ2-5
CASSARGRETQYF
TGTGCCAGCAGCGCCAGGGGGCGAGAGACCCAGTACTTC
>.|.|TRBV6-5|TRBJ1-1
CASHGTARGAFF
TGTGCCAGCCACGGGACCGCCCGGGGGGCTTTCTTT
>few|TRBD1|TRBV5-1|TRBJ2-5
CASSRGTGSETQYF
TGCGCCAGCAGCCGTGGGACAGGGAGTGAGACCCAGTACTTC
>.|TRBD2|TRBV7-2|TRBJ2-1
CASSLVGTSGGAYNEQFF
TGTGCCAGCAGCTTAGTGGGGACTAGCGGGGGGGCTTACAATGAGCAGTTCTTC
>once|.|TRBV5-1|TRBJ2-2
CASRPDRGQNTGELFF
TGCGCCAGCAGACCCGATAGGGGCCAGAACACCGGGGAGCTGTTTTTT
>few|TRBD1|TRBV18|TRBJ2-2
CASSPTGGRELFF
TGTGCCAGCTCACCGACAGGGGGCAGGGAGCTGTTTTTT
>.|.|TRBV19|TRBJ2-3
CASSINLIYSTDTQYF
TGTGCCAGTAGTATTAACCTAATTTATAGCACAGATACGCAGTATTTT
>.|.|TRBV6-1|TRBJ1-2
CASSITGGYTF
TGTGCCAGCAGTATCACAGGGGGCTACACCTTC
>few|TRBD1|TRBV7-9|TRBJ2-5
CASSRDRVETQYF
TGTGCCAGCAGCCGCGACAGGGTTGAGACCCAGTACTTC
>.|.|TRBV7-2|TRBJ2-1
CASSLEPGRYNEQFF
TGTGCCAGCAGCTTAGAACCGGGGAGGTACAATGAGCAGTTCTTC
>few|.|TRBV19|TRBJ1-5
CASSRRGREDQPQHF
TGTGCCAGTAGTAGGAGGGGAAGGGAAGATCAGCCCCAGCATTTT
>.|TRBD2|TRBV5-8|TRBJ2-1
CASSLSAGGLGEQFF
TGTGCCAGCAGCTTGTCAGCGGGGGGGCTCGGTGAGCAGTTCTTC
>.|TRBD2|TRBV9|TRBJ2-1
CASSVGLGLVNEQFF
TGTGCCAGCAGCGTGGGACTAGGTCTGGTTAATGAGCAGTTCTTC
>.|TRBD1|TRBV7-8|TRBJ2-7
CASSFGTGTYEQYF
TGTGCCAGCAGCTTCGGGACAGGGACCTACGAGCAGTACTTC
>.|TRBD1|TRBV5-6|TRBJ2-2
CASRRDRVNTGELFF
TGTGCCAGCAGGAGAGACAGGGTTAACACCGGGGAGCTGTTTTTT
>few|.|TRBV27|TRBJ1-1
CASSLGANTEAFF
TGTGCCAGCAGTTTAGGGGCTAACACTGAAGCTTTCTTT
>few|TRBD1|TRBV2|TRBJ2-2
CASREDRGRTGELFF
TGTGCCAGCAGGGAAGACAGGGGCCGGACCGGGGAGCTGTTTTTT
>.|TRBD2|TRBV5-8|TRBJ2-1
CASSLRGGIEQFF
TGTGCCAGCAGCCTACGGGGGGGCATTGAGCAGTTCTTC
>few|TRBD1|TRBV5-1|TRBJ1-1
CASSSRGLGSTEAFF
TGCGCCAGCAGCTCCAGGGGGCTAGGTTCGACTGAAGCTTTCTTT
>.|.|TRBV5-1|TRBJ2-1
CASSLGLYNEQFF
TGCGCCAGCAGCTTGGGACTGTACAATGAGCAGTTCTTC
>.|.|TRBV6-1|TRBJ1-1
CASKDRGNGDTEAFF
TGTGCCAGCAAGGACCGCGGGAATGGGGACACTGAAGCTTTCTTT
>few|TRBD2|TRBV9|TRBJ2-1
CASSPGLSGGAFGGEQFF
TGTGCCAGCAGCCCCGGACTAAGCGGGGGGGCCTTTGGGGGTGAGCAGTTCTTC
>few|.|TRBV7-2|TRBJ2-7
CASSVSESTPYEQYF
TGTGCCAGCAGCGTTAGCGAGAGTACTCCCTACGAGCAGTACTTC
>many|TRBD1|TRBV6-1|TRBJ2-7
CASTPLDRASYEQYF
TGTGCCAGCACCCCCTTGGACAGGGCCTCCTACGAGCAGTACTTC
>.|TRBD1|TRBV5-5|TRBJ1-6
CASSLQPGGNNSPLHF
TGTGCCAGCAGCTTGCAGCCAGGGGGCAATAATTCACCCCTCCACTTT
>.|.|TRBV7-2|TRBJ1-5
CASSNLRGNQPQHF
TGTGCCAGCAGCAATTTACGAGGCAATCAGCCCCAGCATTTT
>few|.|TRBV5-1|TRBJ2-2
CASSSRGRGDTGELFF
TGCGCCAGCAGCTCCCGGGGCAGGGGGGACACCGGGGAGCTGTTTTTT
>.|TRBD2|TRBV5-4|TRBJ2-1
CASSLAGSYNEQFF
TGTGCCAGCAGCTTAGCGGGGTCCTACAATGAGCAGTTCTTC
>.|TRBD2|TRBV11-2|TRBJ2-3
CASGPQRIGRDGQYF
TGTGCCAGCGGCCCGCAAAGGATAGGGAGGGATGGGCAGTATTTT
>.|TRBD1|TRBV5-6|TRBJ2-7
CASIVRDRRPYEQYF
TGTGCCAGCATCGTCCGGGACAGGCGACCCTACGAGCAGTACTTC
>.|TRBD1|TRBV5-1|TRBJ1-2
CASSLTGGGYTF
TGCGCCAGCAGCTTAACAGGGGGGGGCTACACCTTC
>.|TRBD1|TRBV7-2|TRBJ1-1
CASSLGTGVRSEAFF
TGTGCCAGCAGCTTAGGAACAGGGGTAAGGTCTGAAGCTTTCTTT
>.|TRBD1|TRBV6-1|TRBJ2-7
CASSYGQGAYYEQYF
TGTGCCAGCAGCTACGGACAGGGGGCTTACTACGAGCAGTACTTC
>.|TRBD1|TRBV19|TRBJ1-1
CASSMGAGGSHYNTEAFF
TGTGCCAGTAGTATGGGGGCAGGGGGATCTCATTATAACACTGAAGCTTTCTTT
>few|.|TRBV4-3|TRBJ2-2
CASSQDPWAGTGELFF
TGCGCCAGCAGCCAAGACCCCTGGGCGGGCACCGGGGAGCTGTTTTTT
>few|.|TRBV5-6|TRBJ2-7
CASSLPGHYEQYF
TGTGCCAGCAGCTTGCCAGGGCACTACGAGCAGTACTTC
>few|.|TRBV7-3|TRBJ2-6
CASNQGNGANVLAF
TGTGCCAGCAACCAGGGTAATGGGGCCAACGTCCTGGCTTTC
>few|TRBD1|TRBV16|TRBJ1-4
CASSPGQGGNEKLFF
TGTGCCAGCAGCCCCGGACAGGGAGGGAATGAAAAACTGTTTTTT
>many|TRBD1|TRBV7-9|TRBJ2-7
CASSSIVDRAYEQYF
TGTGCCAGCAGTTCAATCGTGGACAGGGCCTACGAGCAGTACTTC
>few|TRBD1|TRBV4-1|TRBJ2-7
CASSQDGTGDYEQYF
TGCGCCAGCAGCCAAGACGGGACAGGGGATTACGAGCAGTACTTC
>many|TRBD2|TRBV5-1|TRBJ2-2
CASSASLAVNTGELFF
TGCGCCAGCAGCGCTAGTCTAGCGGTGAACACCGGGGAGCTGTTTTTT
>few|TRBD1|TRBV7-2|TRBJ1-1
CASSLLNTGTGAEAFF
TGTGCCAGCAGTTTGCTTAATACCGGGACAGGGGCTGAAGCTTTCTTT
>.|TRBD1|TRBV4-3|TRBJ2-3
CASSQEPPGQGRGDTQYF
TGCGCCAGCAGCCAAGAGCCACCGGGACAGGGGCGTGGAGATACGCAGTATTTT